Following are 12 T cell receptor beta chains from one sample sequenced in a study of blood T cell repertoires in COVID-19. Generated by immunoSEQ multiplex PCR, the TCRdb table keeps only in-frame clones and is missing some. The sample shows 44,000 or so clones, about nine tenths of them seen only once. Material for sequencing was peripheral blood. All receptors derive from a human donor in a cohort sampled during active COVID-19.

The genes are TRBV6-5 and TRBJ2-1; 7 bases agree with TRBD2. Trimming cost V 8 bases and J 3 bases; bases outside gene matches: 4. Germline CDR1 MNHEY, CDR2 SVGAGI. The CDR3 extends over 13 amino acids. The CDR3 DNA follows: TGTGCCAGCCGGTCTAGCGGCTACAATGAGCAGTTCTTC. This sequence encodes CASRSSGYNEQFF.

The CDR3 coding sequence is TGTGCCAGCAGTGAGGGACTAGCGGGGGCCAACACCGGGGAGCTGTTTTTT. The encoded protein is CASSEGLAGANTGELFF. The V call is TRBV6-1, the J call TRBJ2-2; 14 bases map to TRBD2. Germline-derived CDR1 and CDR2 are MNHNS and SASEGT. This CDR3 is built from 17 residues. J was trimmed by 2 bases and V by 3 bases; bases with no gene match: 2.

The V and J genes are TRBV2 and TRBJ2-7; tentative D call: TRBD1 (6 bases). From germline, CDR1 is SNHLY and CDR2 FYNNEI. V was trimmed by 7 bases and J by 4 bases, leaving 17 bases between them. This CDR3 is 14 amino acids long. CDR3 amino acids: CASKKTGTYYEQYF. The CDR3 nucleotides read TGTGCCAGCAAAAAAACCGGGACATATTACGAGCAGTACTTC.

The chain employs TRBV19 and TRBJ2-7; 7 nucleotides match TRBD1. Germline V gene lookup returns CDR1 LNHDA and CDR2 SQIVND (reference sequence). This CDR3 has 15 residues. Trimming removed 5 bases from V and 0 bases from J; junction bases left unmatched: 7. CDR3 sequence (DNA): TGTGCCAGTAGTGGAAGCAGGGGGTACTCCTACGAGCAGTACTTC. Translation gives CASSGSRGYSYEQYF.

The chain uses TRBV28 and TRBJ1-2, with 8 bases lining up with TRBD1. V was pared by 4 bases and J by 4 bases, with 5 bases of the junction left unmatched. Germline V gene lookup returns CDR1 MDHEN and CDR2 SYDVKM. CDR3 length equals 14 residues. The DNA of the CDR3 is TGTGCCAGCAGTTACGCAGGGGGCCTCTATGGCTACACCTTC. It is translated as CASSYAGGLYGYTF.

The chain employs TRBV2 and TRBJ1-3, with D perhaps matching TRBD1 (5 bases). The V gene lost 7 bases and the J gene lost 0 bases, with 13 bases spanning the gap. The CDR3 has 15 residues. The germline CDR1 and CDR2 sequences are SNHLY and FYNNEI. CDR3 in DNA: TGTGCCAGCAAAGCCGACAGCCACTCTGGAAACACCATATATTTT. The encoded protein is CASKADSHSGNTIYF.

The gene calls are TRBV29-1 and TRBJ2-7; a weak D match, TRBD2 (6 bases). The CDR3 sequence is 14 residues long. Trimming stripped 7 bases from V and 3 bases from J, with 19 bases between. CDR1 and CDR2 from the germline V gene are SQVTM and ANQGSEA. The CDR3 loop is CSALRVGGNYEQYF. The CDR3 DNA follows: TGCAGCGCGCTACGGGTGGGGGGAAACTACGAGCAGTACTTC.

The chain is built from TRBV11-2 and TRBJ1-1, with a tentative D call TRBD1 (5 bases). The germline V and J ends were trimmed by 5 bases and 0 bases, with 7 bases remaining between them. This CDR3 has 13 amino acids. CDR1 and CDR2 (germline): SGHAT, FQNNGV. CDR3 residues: CASSRGVNTEAFF. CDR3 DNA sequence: TGTGCCAGCAGCCGGGGGGTGAACACTGAAGCTTTCTTT.

CDR3: CASTGGQLNTEAFF. In DNA form, the CDR3 reads TGTGCCAGCACCGGAGGACAGTTGAACACTGAAGCTTTCTTT. The rearrangement uses TRBV6-5 and TRBJ1-1, with TRBD1 as a possible D gene (6 bases). Germline CDR1 and CDR2: MNHEY and SVGAGI. The CDR3 loop spans 14 amino acids. V lost 7 bases to trimming and J lost 0 bases, with 12 bases between them.

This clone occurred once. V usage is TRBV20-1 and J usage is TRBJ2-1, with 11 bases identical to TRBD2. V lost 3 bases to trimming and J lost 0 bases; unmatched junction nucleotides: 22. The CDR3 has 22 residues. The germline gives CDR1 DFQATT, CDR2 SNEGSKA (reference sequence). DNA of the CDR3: TGCAGTGCTAGTCCGTTCCTAGCGGGGGGCGATCTTTCCGGAACCTCCTACAATGAGCAGTTCTTC. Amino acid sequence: CSASPFLAGGDLSGTSYNEQFF.

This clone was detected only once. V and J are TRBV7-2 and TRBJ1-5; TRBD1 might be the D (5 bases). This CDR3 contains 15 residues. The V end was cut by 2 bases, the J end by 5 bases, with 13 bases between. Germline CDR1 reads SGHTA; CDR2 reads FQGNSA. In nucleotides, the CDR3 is TGTGCCAGCAGCTTATGGTCTGGAGGGGATCAGCCCCAGCATTTT. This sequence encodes CASSLWSGGDQPQHF.

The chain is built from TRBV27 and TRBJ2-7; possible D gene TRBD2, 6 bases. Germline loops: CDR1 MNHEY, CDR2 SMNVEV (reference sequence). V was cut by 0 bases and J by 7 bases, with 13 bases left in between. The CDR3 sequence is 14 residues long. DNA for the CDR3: TGTGCCAGCAGTTTATCGGCGGGGCTAGGGGAGCAGTACTTC. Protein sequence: CASSLSAGLGEQYF.